These 8 T cell receptor beta chains were sequenced from one sample in a study of T cell responses to AZD1222 COVID-19 vaccine. The method was immunoSEQ multiplex PCR; TCRdb's version includes in-frame clones alone and lacks a portion of them. The table includes more than 110,000 clones, 88% detected once. The sequencing used peripheral blood, collected 28 days after the second AZD1222 dose. All receptors come from an adult who received the AZD1222 COVID-19 vaccine.

The chain carries TRBV2 and TRBJ2-1; TRBD2 agrees at 7 bases. The CDR3 covers 13 residues. With V trimmed by 4 bases and J by 10 bases, 7 bases remained unmatched. Germline V CDR1 and CDR2: SNHLY, FYNNEI. CDR3 DNA: TGTGCCAGCAGTGGACTAGCTTCCGGAGAGCAGTTCTTC. This translates into CASSGLASGEQFF.

V is TRBV5-6 and J is TRBJ2-7; no firm D call. The CDR3 runs 16 residues. The V and J ends lost 6 bases and 2 bases respectively, with 21 bases between them. Germline lookup yields CDR1 SGHDT and CDR2 YYEEEE. The CDR3: CASNPTVSFKAYEQYF. The CDR3 DNA reads as TGTGCCAGCAACCCCACGGTATCCTTCAAGGCCTACGAGCAGTACTTC.

The V gene is TRBV28, the J gene TRBJ2-5; 9 positions match TRBD2. The ends lost 4 bases at V and 5 bases at J; junction bases unmatched: 8. Germline V gene lookup returns CDR1 MDHEN and CDR2 SYDVKM. The CDR3 consists of 15 residues. The CDR3 here is CASSSISGRDETQYF. Here the CDR3 DNA reads TGTGCCAGCAGTTCAATTAGCGGGAGAGATGAGACCCAGTACTTC.

The chain recombines TRBV18 with TRBJ2-7, with unresolved D. The CDR3 covers 14 residues. The germline V gene has CDR1 KGHSH and CDR2 LQKENI. Deletions cut 4 bases from V and 0 bases from J, with 10 bases between. CDR3 sequence (DNA): TGTGCCAGCTCACGCGCACCGAGCTCCTACGAGCAGTACTTC. Encoded protein: CASSRAPSSYEQYF.

The rearrangement joins TRBV15 to TRBJ1-2; the D is unclear. Per the germline V gene, CDR1 is LNHNV and CDR2 is YYDKDF (reference sequence). The CDR3 loop spans 16 amino acids. Trimming took 1 base from V and 10 from J, leaving 22 bases between them. This CDR3 is CATSRGTVGPALVYTF. For the CDR3, the DNA is TGTGCCACCAGCAGAGGGACGGTTGGCCCGGCTTTAGTCTACACCTTC.

This clone has only one observation. V usage is TRBV5-1 and J usage is TRBJ2-3, with 11 positions matching TRBD2. Per germline, CDR1 SGHRS and CDR2 YFSETQ. After removal of 0 bases from V and 0 bases from J, the junction contained 3 bases not matched to a gene. The CDR3 length is 17 residues. The CDR3 bases are TGCGCCAGCAGCTTGGTTAGCGGGGGGGCGAGCACAGATACGCAGTATTTT. It codes for CASSLVSGGASTDTQYF.

The chain links TRBV24-1 to TRBJ2-5; weak D call: TRBD2 (5 bases). The germline gives CDR1 KGHDR, CDR2 SFDVKD. Trimming pared 3 bases from V and 2 bases from J, leaving 9 bases between. The CDR3 runs 14 residues. CDR3: CATSDPAVQETQYF. CDR3 in DNA: TGTGCCACCAGTGATCCAGCGGTACAAGAGACCCAGTACTTC.

The chain recombines TRBV15 with TRBJ1-5, with D maybe TRBD1 (6 bases). Germline CDR1 is LNHNV and CDR2 is YYDKDF (reference sequence). V dropped 3 bases and J dropped 3 bases, with 12 bases sitting between them. The CDR3 spans 15 residues. CDR3 sequence reads: CATSSGGAFNQPQHF. The CDR3 bases are TGTGCCACCAGCAGTGGGGGGGCATTCAATCAGCCCCAGCATTTT.